Described below is a single T cell receptor beta chain sequence and its context. Its antigen is unidentified. Germline-derived CDR1 and CDR2 are MDHEN and SYDVKM. Trimming cost V 5 bases and J 6 bases, with 11 bases left between them. This CDR3 comprises 12 residues. In the PCR, 60 Vbeta and 13 Jbeta primers were used. Clones were sequenced by immunoSEQ multiplex PCR, and TCRdb holds only the in-frame ones, with some missing. The table lists some 170,000 clones, around 88% of them singletons, with around 0.93% in the top ten. The sample is drawn from a study of cytomegalovirus exposure and HLA in healthy donors. Study at large: Falling in the Caucasian-associated ancestry cluster were about 80% of under 500 genotyped donors.

Study-level results: Most TCR sequences were uncommon, yet certain public TCRs appeared in many donors. With further analysis later on, most CMV-associated TCR beta chains appeared HLA-restricted. Through in vitro validation, three CMV-associated chains were shown to be specific for CMV antigens.

The chain recombines TRBV28 with TRBJ2-7, with a possible D match to TRBD2 (6 bases). The specimen was PBMCs. This receptor was obtained from a woman aged 25 to 45 in good health and CMV-seronegative. CDR3 bases: TGTGCCAGCAGTCCCTCCGGGGGCGAGCAGTACTTC. Its protein is CASSPSGGEQYF.